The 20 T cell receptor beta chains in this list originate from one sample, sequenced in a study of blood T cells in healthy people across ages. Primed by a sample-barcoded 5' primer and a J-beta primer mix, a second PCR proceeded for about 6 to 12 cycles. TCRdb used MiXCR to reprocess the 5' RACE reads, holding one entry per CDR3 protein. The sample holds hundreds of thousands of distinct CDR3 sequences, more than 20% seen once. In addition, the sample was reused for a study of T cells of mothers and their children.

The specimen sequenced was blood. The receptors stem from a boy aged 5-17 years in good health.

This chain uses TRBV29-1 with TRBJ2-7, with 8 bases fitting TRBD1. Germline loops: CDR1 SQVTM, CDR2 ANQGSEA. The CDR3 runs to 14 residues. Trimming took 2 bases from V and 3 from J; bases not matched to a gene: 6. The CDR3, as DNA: TGCAGCGTTGAATCGGGACAGGATAACTACGAGCAGTACTTC. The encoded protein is CSVESGQDNYEQYF.

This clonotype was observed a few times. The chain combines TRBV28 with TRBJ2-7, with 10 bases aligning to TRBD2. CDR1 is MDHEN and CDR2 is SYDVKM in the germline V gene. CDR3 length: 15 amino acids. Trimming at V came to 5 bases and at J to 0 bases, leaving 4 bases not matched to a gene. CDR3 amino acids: CASSQLAGSSYEQYF. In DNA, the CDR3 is TGTGCCAGCAGTCAACTAGCGGGGAGCTCCTACGAGCAGTACTTC.

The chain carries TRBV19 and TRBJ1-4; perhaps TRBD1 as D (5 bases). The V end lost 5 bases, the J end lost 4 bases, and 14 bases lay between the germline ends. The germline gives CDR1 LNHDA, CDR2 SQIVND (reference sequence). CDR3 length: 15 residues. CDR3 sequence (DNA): TGTGCCAGTAGTCCCCTTCCGGGGCTTAATGAAAAACTGTTTTTT. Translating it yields CASSPLPGLNEKLFF.

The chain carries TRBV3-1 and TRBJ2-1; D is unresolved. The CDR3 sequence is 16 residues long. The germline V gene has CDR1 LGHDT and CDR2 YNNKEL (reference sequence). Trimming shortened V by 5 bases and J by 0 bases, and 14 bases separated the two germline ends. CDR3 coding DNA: TGTGCCAGCAGCGCCCGGGCGACCTACTCCTACAATGAGCAGTTCTTC. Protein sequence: CASSARATYSYNEQFF.

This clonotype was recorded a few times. The CDR3 bases are TGTGCCAGCAGCTTGGCGGGATTCAAAGAGACCCAGTACTTC. Amino acids: CASSLAGFKETQYF. This chain uses TRBV5-6 with TRBJ2-5, with TRBD2 as a possible D gene (5 bases). Trimming stripped 0 bases from V and 3 bases from J, with 9 bases between. Germline-derived CDR1 and CDR2 are SGHDT and YYEEEE. The CDR3 has 14 amino acids. The full variable domain, in which reference TRBV5-6 and TRBJ2-5 provide the parts outside the CDR3, is DAGVTQSPTHLIKTRGQQVTLRCSPKSGHDTVSWYQQALGQGPQFIFQYYEEEERQRGNFPDRFSGHQFPNYSSELNVNALLLGDSALYLCASSLAGFKETQYFGPGTRLLVL.

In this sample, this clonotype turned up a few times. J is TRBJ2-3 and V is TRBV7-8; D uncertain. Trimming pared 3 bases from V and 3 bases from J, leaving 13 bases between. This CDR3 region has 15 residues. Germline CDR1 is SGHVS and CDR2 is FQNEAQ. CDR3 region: CASSLRILGTDTQYF. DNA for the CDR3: TGTGCCAGCAGCTTGCGGATCCTGGGTACAGATACGCAGTATTTT.

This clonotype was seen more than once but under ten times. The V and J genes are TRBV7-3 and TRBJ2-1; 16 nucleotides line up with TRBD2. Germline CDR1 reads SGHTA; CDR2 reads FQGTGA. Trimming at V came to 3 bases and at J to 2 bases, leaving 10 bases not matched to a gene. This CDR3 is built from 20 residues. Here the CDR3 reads CASSFTSGTSGRAAYNEQFF. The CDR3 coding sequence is TGTGCCAGCAGCTTTACATCCGGGACTAGCGGGAGGGCCGCCTACAATGAGCAGTTCTTC.

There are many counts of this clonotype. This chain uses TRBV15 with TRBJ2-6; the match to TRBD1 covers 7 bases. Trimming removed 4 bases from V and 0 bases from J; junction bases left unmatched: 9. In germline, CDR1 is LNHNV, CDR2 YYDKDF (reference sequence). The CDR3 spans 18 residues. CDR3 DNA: TGTGCCACCAGCAACCTGAGGGGGCAGTTCTCTGGGGCCAACGTCCTGACTTTC. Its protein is CATSNLRGQFSGANVLTF. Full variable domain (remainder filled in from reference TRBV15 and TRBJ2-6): DAMVIQNPRYQVTQFGKPVTLSCSQTLNHNVMYWYQQKSSQAPKLLFHYYDKDFNNEADTPDNFQSRRPNTSFCFLDIRSPGLGDTAMYLCATSNLRGQFSGANVLTFGAGSRLTVL.

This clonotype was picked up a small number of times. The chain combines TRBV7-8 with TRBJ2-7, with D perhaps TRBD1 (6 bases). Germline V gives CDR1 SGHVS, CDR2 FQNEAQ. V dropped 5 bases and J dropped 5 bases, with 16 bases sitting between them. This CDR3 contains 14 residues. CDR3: CASSLPSGVDEQYF. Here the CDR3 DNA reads TGTGCCAGCAGCCTCCCATCAGGGGTGGACGAGCAGTACTTC.

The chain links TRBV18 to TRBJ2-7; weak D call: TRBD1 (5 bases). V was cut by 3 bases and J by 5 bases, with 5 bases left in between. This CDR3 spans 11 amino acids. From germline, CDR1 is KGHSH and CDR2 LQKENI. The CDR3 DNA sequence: TGTGCCAGCTCACCCAGGGACGAGCAGTACTTC. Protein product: CASSPRDEQYF.

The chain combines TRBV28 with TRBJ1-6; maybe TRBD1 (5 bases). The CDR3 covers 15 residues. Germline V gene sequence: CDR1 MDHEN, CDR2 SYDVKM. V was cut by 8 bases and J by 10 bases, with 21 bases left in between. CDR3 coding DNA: TGTGCCAGCGTGGCGGGGGGATACATAGAATCACCCCTCCACTTT. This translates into CASVAGGYIESPLHF.

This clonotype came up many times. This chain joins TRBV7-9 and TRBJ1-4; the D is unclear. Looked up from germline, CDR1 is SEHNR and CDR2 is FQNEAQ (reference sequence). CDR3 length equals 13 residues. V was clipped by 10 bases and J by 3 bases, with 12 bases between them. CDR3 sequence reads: CAITRPPNEKLFF. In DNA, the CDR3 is TGTGCCATCACGAGGCCCCCTAATGAAAAACTGTTTTTT. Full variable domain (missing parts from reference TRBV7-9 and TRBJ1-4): DTGVSQNPRHKITKRGQNVTFRCDPISEHNRLYWYRQTLGQGPEFLTYFQNEAQLEKSRLLSDRFSAERPKGSFSTLEIQRTEQGDSAMYLCAITRPPNEKLFFGSGTQLSVL.

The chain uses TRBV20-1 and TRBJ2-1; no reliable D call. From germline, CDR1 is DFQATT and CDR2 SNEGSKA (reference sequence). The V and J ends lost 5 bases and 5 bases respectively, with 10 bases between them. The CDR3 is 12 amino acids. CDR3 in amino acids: CSAGLFDNEQFF. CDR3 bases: TGCAGTGCTGGATTATTCGACAATGAGCAGTTCTTC.

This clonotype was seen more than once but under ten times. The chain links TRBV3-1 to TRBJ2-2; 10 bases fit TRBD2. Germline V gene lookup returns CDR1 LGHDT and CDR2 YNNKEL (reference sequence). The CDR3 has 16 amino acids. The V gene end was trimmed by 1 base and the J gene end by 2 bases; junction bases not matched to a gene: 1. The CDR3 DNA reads TGTGCCAGCAGCCAAGTAGCGGGAGGCAACACCGGGGAGCTGTTTTTT. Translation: CASSQVAGGNTGELFF.

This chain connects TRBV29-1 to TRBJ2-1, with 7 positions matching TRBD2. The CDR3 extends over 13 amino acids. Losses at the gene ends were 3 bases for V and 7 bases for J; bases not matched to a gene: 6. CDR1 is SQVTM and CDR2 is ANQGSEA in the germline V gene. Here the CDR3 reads CSVEREWVNEQFF. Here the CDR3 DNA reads TGCAGCGTTGAGCGGGAGTGGGTAAATGAGCAGTTCTTC.

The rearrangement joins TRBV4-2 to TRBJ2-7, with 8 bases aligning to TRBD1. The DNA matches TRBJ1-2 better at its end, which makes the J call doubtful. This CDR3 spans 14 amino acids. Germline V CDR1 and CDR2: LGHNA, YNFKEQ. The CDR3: CASSQAGQGFGYTF. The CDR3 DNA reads TGTGCCAGCAGCCAAGCCGGACAGGGTTTTGGCTACACCTTC.

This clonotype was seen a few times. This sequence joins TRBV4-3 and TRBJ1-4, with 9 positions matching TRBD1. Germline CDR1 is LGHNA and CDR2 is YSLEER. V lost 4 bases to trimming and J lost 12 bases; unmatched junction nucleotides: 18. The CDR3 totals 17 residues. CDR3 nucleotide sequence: TGCGCCAGCAGCCCCGGACAGGGGACGCGGGATGGGGAAGAACTGTTTTTT. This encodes CASSPGQGTRDGEELFF.

The CDR3 region is CASRLDRLRDEQYF. The DNA for the CDR3 is TGTGCCAGCAGGCTGGACAGGCTACGGGACGAGCAGTACTTC. The chain has TRBV6-5 and TRBJ2-7; 7 bases are a match to TRBD1. Germline V gene sequence: CDR1 MNHEY, CDR2 SVGAGI. This CDR3 has 14 residues. Trimming cost V 6 bases and J 5 bases; bases outside gene matches: 10.

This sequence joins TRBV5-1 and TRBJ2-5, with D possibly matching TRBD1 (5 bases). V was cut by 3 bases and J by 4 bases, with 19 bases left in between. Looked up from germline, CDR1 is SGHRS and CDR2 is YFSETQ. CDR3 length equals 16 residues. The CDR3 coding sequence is TGCGCCAGCAGCTCTACAGGCCTGACTGCTTCAGAGACCCAGTACTTC. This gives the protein CASSSTGLTASETQYF.

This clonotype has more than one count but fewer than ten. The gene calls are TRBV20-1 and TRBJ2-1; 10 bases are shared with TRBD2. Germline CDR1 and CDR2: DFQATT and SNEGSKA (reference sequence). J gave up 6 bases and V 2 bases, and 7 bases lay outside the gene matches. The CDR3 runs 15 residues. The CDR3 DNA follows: TGCAGTGCTAGAACCACTAGCGGGATTCTCAATGAGCAGTTCTTC. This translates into CSARTTSGILNEQFF.